Listed below are T cell receptor beta chains from one sample, sequenced in a study of CXCR4 blockade with PD-1 therapy in pancreatic cancer. Libraries were prepared by immunoSEQ multiplex PCR; TCRdb keeps only in-frame clonotypes and omits some of them. Of more than 4,500 clones in the sample, around 59% were seen once. Specimen: tumor tissue. The origin of the receptors is a human donor with pancreatic ductal adenocarcinoma. CDR3s include the opening cysteine and the closing phenylalanine or tryptophan. Each record gives: J gene, V gene, clone size, D gene, CDR3 DNA, CDR3 protein. D genes are given only for firm matches. The size entry is marked missing in some rows and otherwise reads once, few, many or a size class.

TRBJ2-3 | TRBV29-1 | NA | TRBD1 | TGCAGCACTGACAGGGACGCAGATACGCAGTATTTT | CSTDRDADTQYF
TRBJ2-5 | TRBV5-1 | NA | NA | TGCGCCAGCAGCTTGGCCGACGAAACGTACGGGGAGACCCAGTACTTC | CASSLADETYGETQYF
TRBJ1-1 | TRBV28 | NA | NA | TGTGCCAGCAGTTTATTCGCCGAGAGGGTGAACACTGAAGCTTTCTTT | CASSLFAERVNTEAFF
TRBJ2-7 | TRBV6-8 | once | NA | TGTGCCAGCAGTGGGGTGGGACCGACCTACGAGCAGTACTTC | CASSGVGPTYEQYF
TRBJ2-1 | TRBV19 | NA | NA | TGTGCCAGTAGTATATCCGGTAGCTCCTACAATGAGCAGTTCTTC | CASSISGSSYNEQFF
TRBJ2-3 | TRBV19 | NA | NA | TGTGCCAGTAGTATAACGGGCGGTACAGATACGCAGTATTTT | CASSITGGTDTQYF
TRBJ2-7 | TRBV28 | NA | TRBD1 | TGTGCCAGCAGTTTTCCGCCGGGACAGGGATCGAGGTCCTACGAGCAGTACTTC | CASSFPPGQGSRSYEQYF
TRBJ2-1 | TRBV29-1 | NA | TRBD1 | TGCAGCGTTGAGGGACAGGGGCGCGGGGTCGGCTACAATGAGCAGTTCTTC | CSVEGQGRGVGYNEQFF
TRBJ2-5 | TRBV6-8 | few | NA | TGTGCCAGCCGGGACTTACAAGAGACCCAGTACTTC | CASRDLQETQYF
TRBJ2-1 | TRBV18 | NA | NA | TGTGCCAGCTCACCACCGGTCGGCCAAGGCTCCTACAATGAGCAGTTCTTC | CASSPPVGQGSYNEQFF
TRBJ1-4 | TRBV25-1 | NA | NA | TGTGCCAGCAGTGTCCCTCGCGGGCAGGGAGCCGAAAAACTGTTTTTT | CASSVPRGQGAEKLFF
TRBJ2-2 | TRBV28 | NA | NA | TGTGCCAGTCTAGGTGACAGCGGGAACACCGGGGAGCTGTTTTTT | CASLGDSGNTGELFF
TRBJ2-3 | TRBV19 | NA | NA | TGTGCCAGTAAATCCCCCAGGACGGGCAGCACAGATACGCAGTATTTT | CASKSPRTGSTDTQYF
TRBJ1-2 | TRBV30 | NA | NA | TGTGCCTGGAGCTCTGGGCAGGGTGGGTATGGCTACACCTTC | CAWSSGQGGYGYTF
TRBJ2-1 | TRBV14 | few | NA | TGTGCCAGCAGCCACGGCCACAATGAGCAGTTCTTC | CASSHGHNEQFF
TRBJ1-1 | TRBV6-8 | few | NA | TGTGCCAGCAGTACTACAGGTGTCACTGAAGCTTTCTTT | CASSTTGVTEAFF
TRBJ1-1 | TRBV7-1 | few | NA | TGTGCCAGCAGCATGGACCGACAGCACACTGAAGCTTTCTTT | CASSMDRQHTEAFF
TRBJ1-2 | TRBV18 | NA | TRBD1 | TGTGCCACCTCGGGACAGAATTATGGCTACACCTTC | CATSGQNYGYTF
TRBJ2-1 | TRBV19 | NA | NA | TGTGCCAGTAGTAACCGGGCGGTGTCGTACAATGAGCAGTTCTTC | CASSNRAVSYNEQFF
TRBJ1-1 | TRBV6-7 | few | TRBD1 | TGTGCCAGCAGTTACTCTAGGACAGGGCGAAACACTGAAGCTTTCTTT | CASSYSRTGRNTEAFF
TRBJ2-5 | TRBV6-8 | few | TRBD2 | TGTGCCAGCAGTTACCTGGGACTAGCGGCGGTGGAGACCCAGTACTTC | CASSYLGLAAVETQYF
TRBJ2-3 | TRBV5-1 | NA | TRBD2 | TGCGCCAGCAGCCCGCTAGCGGGGGGGAGCACAGATACGCAGTATTTT | CASSPLAGGSTDTQYF
TRBJ2-1 | TRBV15 | NA | TRBD2 | TGTGCCACCAGCACTAGTAGACTAGCGGGGGGATACAATGAGCAGTTCTTC | CATSTSRLAGGYNEQFF
TRBJ2-7 | TRBV4-1 | NA | TRBD2 | TGCGCCAGCAGCCAAGACCCCACCCTAGCGGGGCAAGAGCAGTATTTC | CASSQDPTLAGQEQYF
TRBJ2-1 | TRBV6-8 | NA | NA | TGTGCCAGCAGCCCTGGGGACTCGGGGGTGGATGAGCAGTTCTTC | CASSPGDSGVDEQFF
TRBJ1-2 | TRBV19 | NA | NA | TGTGCCAGTACGGTGGTCAGGGGCGGATCTGGCTACACCTTC | CASTVVRGGSGYTF
TRBJ1-1 | TRBV29-1 | NA | NA | TGCAGCGTTGAAGTAGGGACCAAGAACACTGAAGCTTTCTTT | CSVEVGTKNTEAFF
TRBJ2-3 | TRBV19 | NA | TRBD1 | TGTGCCAGTAGCCCGGGACAGGGTAGAAGTGGCACAGATACGCAGTATTTT | CASSPGQGRSGTDTQYF
TRBJ1-1 | TRBV19 | NA | NA | TGTGCCAGTAGTCCCCGGGAGACGTCCCCTGAAGCTTTCTTT | CASSPRETSPEAFF
TRBJ1-4 | TRBV19 | NA | NA | TGTGCCAGTAGTATAGCCCAGGGACCTAATGAAAAACTGTTTTTT | CASSIAQGPNEKLFF
TRBJ2-5 | TRBV30 | once | TRBD1 | TGTGCCTGGAGTGCTGGGACAGGGGGCGGTGAGACCCAGTACTTC | CAWSAGTGGGETQYF
TRBJ2-7 | TRBV15 | NA | TRBD1 | TGTGCCACCAGCAGAGGGGACAGGAATACCTACGAGCAGTACTTC | CATSRGDRNTYEQYF
TRBJ2-7 | TRBV28 | few | TRBD2 | TGTGCCAGCAGTTTATGGCAGCGGGAGTCCTACGAGCAGTACTTC | CASSLWQRESYEQYF
TRBJ1-2 | TRBV19 | NA | NA | TGTGCCAGTAGTATTAATGGCAGGAGTTTCTATGGCTACACCTTC | CASSINGRSFYGYTF
TRBJ2-1 | TRBV15 | NA | NA | TGTGCCACCAGCAGCGACCTGGGGGACACCTCCTACAATGAGCAGTTCTTC | CATSSDLGDTSYNEQFF
TRBJ2-7 | TRBV5-3 | medium-sized | NA | TGTGCCAGAAGCTTGGAGGCAGAACCTTCCTACGAGCAGTACTTC | CARSLEAEPSYEQYF
TRBJ2-1 | TRBV11-3 | NA | NA | TGTGCCAGCAGCTTAAGTTACAAGAACAATGAGCAGTTCTTC | CASSLSYKNNEQFF
TRBJ2-2 | TRBV5-1 | NA | TRBD2 | TGCGCCAGCAGCTTGGGTGTAGCGGGGGGCGACCCTGGGGAGCTGTTTTTT | CASSLGVAGGDPGELFF
TRBJ2-5 | TRBV6-8 | NA | TRBD1 | TGTGCCAGCAGTGAGGACAGGGTAGGAGAGACCCAGTACTTC | CASSEDRVGETQYF
TRBJ2-1 | TRBV19 | NA | NA | TGTGCCAGTAGTATAAGGACCCTAGGGGATGAGCAGTTCTTC | CASSIRTLGDEQFF
TRBJ1-6 | TRBV14 | NA | NA | TGTGCCAGCAGCCAAGTCCAAGGGACACTTTCACCCCTCCACTTT | CASSQVQGTLSPLHF
TRBJ1-6 | TRBV28 | NA | TRBD1 | TGTGCCAGCCGGAGGGACAGCAATTCACCCCTCCACTTT | CASRRDSNSPLHF
TRBJ2-5 | TRBV19 | NA | NA | TGTGCCAGTAGTCTAAAGGGAGGTGAGACCCAGTACTTC | CASSLKGGETQYF
TRBJ2-6 | TRBV18 | NA | NA | TGTGCCAGCTCACTGGACATCTCTGGGGCCAACGTCCTGACTTTC | CASSLDISGANVLTF
TRBJ2-2 | TRBV29-1 | NA | NA | TGCAGCGTTGGGGTGATCACCGGGGAGCTGTTTTTT | CSVGVITGELFF
TRBJ2-1 | TRBV10-2 | NA | TRBD2 | TGCGCCAGCAGTGAGTTGACTAGCGGGCTTTACAATGAGCAGTTCTTC | CASSELTSGLYNEQFF
TRBJ1-5 | TRBV19 | NA | TRBD1 | TGTGCCAGTAGTATAGTGACAGGGGGCGGTCAGCCCCAGCATTTT | CASSIVTGGGQPQHF